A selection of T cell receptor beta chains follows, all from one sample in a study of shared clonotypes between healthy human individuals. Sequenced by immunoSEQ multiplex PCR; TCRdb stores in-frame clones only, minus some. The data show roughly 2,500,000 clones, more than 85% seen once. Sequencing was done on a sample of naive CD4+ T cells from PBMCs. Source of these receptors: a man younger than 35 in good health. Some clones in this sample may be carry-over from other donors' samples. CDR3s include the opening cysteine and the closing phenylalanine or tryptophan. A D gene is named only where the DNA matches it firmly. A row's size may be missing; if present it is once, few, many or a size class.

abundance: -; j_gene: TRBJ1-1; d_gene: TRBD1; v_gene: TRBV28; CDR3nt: TGTGCCAGCATCTGGACAGGGTGGAACACTGAAGCTTTCTTT; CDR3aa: CASIWTGWNTEAFF
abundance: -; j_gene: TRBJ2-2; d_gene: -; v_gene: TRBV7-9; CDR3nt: TGTGCCAGCAGCTTAGAAGGTGGCGGGGAGCTGTTTTTT; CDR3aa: CASSLEGGGELFF
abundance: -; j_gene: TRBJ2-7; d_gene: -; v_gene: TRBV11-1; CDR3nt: TGTGCCAGCAGCTTTGTGCCGAGGCCCACCTACGAGCAGTACTTC; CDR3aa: CASSFVPRPTYEQYF
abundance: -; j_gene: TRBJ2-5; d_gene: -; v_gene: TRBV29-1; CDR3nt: TGCAGCGGGACAAATTACCAAGAGACCCAGTACTTC; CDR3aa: CSGTNYQETQYF
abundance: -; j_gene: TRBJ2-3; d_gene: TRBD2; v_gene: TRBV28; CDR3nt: TGTGCCAGCAGTTCCGCTTGGACTAGCTGGAGCACTAGCACAGATACGCAGTATTTT; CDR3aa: CASSSAWTSWSTSTDTQYF
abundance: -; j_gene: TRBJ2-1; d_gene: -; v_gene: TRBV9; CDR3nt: TGTGCCAGCAGCGCCCAAGCCTGGCGGCCATCGAGCTCCTACAATGAGCAGTTCTTC; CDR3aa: CASSAQAWRPSSSYNEQFF
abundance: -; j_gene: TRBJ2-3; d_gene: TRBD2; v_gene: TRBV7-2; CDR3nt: TGTGCCAGCTCGGGACTAGCGGGACTTAGCACAGATACGCAGTATTTT; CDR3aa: CASSGLAGLSTDTQYF
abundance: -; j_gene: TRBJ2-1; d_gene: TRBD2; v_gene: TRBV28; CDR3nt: TGTGCCAGCAGTTTACTTCGAGCTAGCGGGATCTACAATGAGCAGTTCTTC; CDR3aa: CASSLLRASGIYNEQFF
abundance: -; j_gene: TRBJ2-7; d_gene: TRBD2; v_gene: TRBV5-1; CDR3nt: TGCGCCAGCAGCTTTGGACTAGCGGGACCCGAGCAGTACTTC; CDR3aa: CASSFGLAGPEQYF
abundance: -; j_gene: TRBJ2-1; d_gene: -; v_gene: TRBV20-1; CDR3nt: TGCAGTGCTAGCTCCCGGGCTGAGCAGTTCTTC; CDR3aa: CSASSRAEQFF
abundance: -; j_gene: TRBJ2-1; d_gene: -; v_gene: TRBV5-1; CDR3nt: TGCGCCAGCAGCTTGGCCTTCCAGCGTCTATACAATGAGCAGTTCTTC; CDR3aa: CASSLAFQRLYNEQFF
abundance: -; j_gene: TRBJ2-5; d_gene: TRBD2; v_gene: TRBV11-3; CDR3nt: TGTGCCAGCAGCCTGGGACTAGCGGGAGTAGAGACCCAGTACTTC; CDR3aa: CASSLGLAGVETQYF
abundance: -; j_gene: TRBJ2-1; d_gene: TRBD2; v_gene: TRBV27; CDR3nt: TGTGCCAGCAGTTTAAGCGGGAGGGAATCCTACAATGAGCAGTTCTTC; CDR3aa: CASSLSGRESYNEQFF
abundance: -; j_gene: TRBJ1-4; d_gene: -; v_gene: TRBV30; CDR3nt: TGTGCCTGGGCCCCTGCGGTGGGGGAAAAACTGTTTTTT; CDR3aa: CAWAPAVGEKLFF
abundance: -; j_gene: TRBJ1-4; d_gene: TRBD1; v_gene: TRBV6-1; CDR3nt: TGTGCCAGCAGTGCAAGGCAGGGGGCGATTCTTGGTGAAAAACTGTTTTTT; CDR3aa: CASSARQGAILGEKLFF
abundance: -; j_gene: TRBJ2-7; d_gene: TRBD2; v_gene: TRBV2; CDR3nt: TGTGCCAGCAGTGAAGCTCTAGCGGGAGCAGGCGAGCAGTACTTC; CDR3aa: CASSEALAGAGEQYF
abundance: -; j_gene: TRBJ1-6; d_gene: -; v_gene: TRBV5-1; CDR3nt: TGCGCCAGCAGCCGAGAGCATAATTCACCCCTCCACTTT; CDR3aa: CASSREHNSPLHF
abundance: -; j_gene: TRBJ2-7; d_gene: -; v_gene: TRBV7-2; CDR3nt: TGTGCCAGCAGCTTACTCCCGGACCCAACGGAGCAGTACTTC; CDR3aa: CASSLLPDPTEQYF
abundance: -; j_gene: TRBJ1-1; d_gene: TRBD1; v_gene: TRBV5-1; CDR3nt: TGCGCCAGCAGTCGGGACAGATTGGGGAACACTGAAGCTTTCTTT; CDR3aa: CASSRDRLGNTEAFF
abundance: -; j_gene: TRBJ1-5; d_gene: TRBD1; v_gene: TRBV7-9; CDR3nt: TGTGCCAGCAGCTTGGGACAGGATTTGGTCAGCAATCAGCCCCAGCATTTT; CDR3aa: CASSLGQDLVSNQPQHF
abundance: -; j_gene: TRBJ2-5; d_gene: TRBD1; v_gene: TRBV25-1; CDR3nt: TGTGCCAGCAGTGCCTCCGGGACAGGGGTTGCGCAGTACTTC; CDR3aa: CASSASGTGVAQYF
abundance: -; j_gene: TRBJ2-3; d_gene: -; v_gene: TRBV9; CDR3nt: TGTGCCAGCAGCGTAGATGCCGGAACTAGCACAGATACGCAGTATTTT; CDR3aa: CASSVDAGTSTDTQYF
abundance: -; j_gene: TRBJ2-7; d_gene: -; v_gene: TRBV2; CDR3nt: TGTGCCAGCACCCCTACGGGGGTTTTAGGGCCCTTGGAGCAGTACTTC; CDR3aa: CASTPTGVLGPLEQYF
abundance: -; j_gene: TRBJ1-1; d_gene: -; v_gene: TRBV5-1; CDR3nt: TGCGCCAGCAGCTCCCTCGGTATCGGGAACACTGAAGCTTTCTTT; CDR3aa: CASSSLGIGNTEAFF
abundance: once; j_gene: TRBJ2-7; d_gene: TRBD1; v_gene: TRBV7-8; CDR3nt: TGTGCCAGCAGCTTGGGACAGGGTAAATACGAGCAGTACTTC; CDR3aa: CASSLGQGKYEQYF
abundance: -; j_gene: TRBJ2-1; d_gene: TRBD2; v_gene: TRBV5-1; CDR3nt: TGCGCCAGCAGCTTAGCGGGAGGGGGCAATGAGCAGTTCTTC; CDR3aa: CASSLAGGGNEQFF
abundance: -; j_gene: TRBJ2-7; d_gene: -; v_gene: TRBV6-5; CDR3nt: TGTGCCAGCAGCTCCGGGACACTCGCCGAGCAGTACTTC; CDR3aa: CASSSGTLAEQYF
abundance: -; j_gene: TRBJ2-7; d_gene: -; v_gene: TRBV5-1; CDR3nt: TGCGCCAGCAGCGTCGGGAGATCGGGCGAGCAGTACTTC; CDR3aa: CASSVGRSGEQYF
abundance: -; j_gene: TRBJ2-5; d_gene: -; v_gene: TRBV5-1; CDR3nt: TGCGCCAGCAGCTTGGGGTCGGGGGAGACCCAGTACTTC; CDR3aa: CASSLGSGETQYF
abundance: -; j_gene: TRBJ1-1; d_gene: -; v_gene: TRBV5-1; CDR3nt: TGCGCCAGCAGCTTGGCTCTCTTCACTGAAGCTTTCTTT; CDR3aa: CASSLALFTEAFF